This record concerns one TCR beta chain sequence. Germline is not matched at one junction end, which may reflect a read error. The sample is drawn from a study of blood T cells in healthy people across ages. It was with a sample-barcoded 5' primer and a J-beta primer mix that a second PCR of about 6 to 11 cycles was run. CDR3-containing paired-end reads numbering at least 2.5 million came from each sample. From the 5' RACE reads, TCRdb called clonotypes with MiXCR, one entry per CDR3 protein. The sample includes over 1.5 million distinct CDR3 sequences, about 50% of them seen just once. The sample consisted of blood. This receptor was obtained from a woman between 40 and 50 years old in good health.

The CDR3 is CACSSYTPGLRQETQYF. The DNA of the CDR3 is TGTGCCTGCAGCTCCTATACGCCGGGACTAAGACAAGAGACCCAGTACTTC. V and J are TRBV7-2 and TRBJ2-5; 7 nucleotides match TRBD2. Germline lookup yields CDR1 SGHTA and CDR2 FQGNSA. This CDR3 spans 17 amino acids.